Each of the 17 T cell receptor beta chains below was sequenced from the same sample in a study of post-analysis software for immune sequencing data. The study, taken as a whole, reports: Among five TRBV segments more frequent in patients than controls were TRBV5-6, TRBV5-1 and TRBV20-1.

Each TCR beta cDNA library carried unique molecular identifiers. A single record per CDR3 protein comes from TCRdb applying MiXCR to the PCR reads. The sample contains 350,000 to 500,000 distinct CDR3 sequences, 30% to 45% of which appear only once. These TCRs are of unknown antigen specificity. The sequenced material came from blood. The receptor set was obtained from a girl aged 2 to 9 with multiple sclerosis.

The genes are TRBV21-1 and TRBJ2-1; the table gives TRBD1 as D, unverified against the DNA. TRBV21-1 is classified as a pseudogene. This CDR3 is 15 amino acids long. The CDR3 DNA reads TGTGCCAGCCGACCTAAAAAGTACAGGGGTTATGAGCAGTTCTTC. Translation gives CASRPKKYRGYEQFF.

The V and J genes are TRBV20-1 and TRBJ2-1, with 11 bases aligning to TRBD1. The ends lost 6 bases at V and 3 bases at J; junction bases unmatched: 4. This CDR3 comprises 14 residues. In germline, CDR1 is DFQATT, CDR2 SNEGSKA (reference sequence). The CDR3, as DNA: TGCAGTGCCCCGGGACAGGGGGACTACAATGAGCAGTTCTTC. Translation: CSAPGQGDYNEQFF.

The genes are TRBV20-1 and TRBJ2-1; D might be TRBD2 (6 bases). Trimming took off 0 bases at V and 6 bases at J, with 18 bases between the two ends. The CDR3 contains 16 residues. Per germline, CDR1 DFQATT and CDR2 SNEGSKA (reference sequence). The CDR3 coding sequence is TGCAGTGCTAGAGATGAGGGACGGGAGTCTGGCAATGAGCAGTTCTTC. This codes for CSARDEGRESGNEQFF.

This clonotype has only a few counts. This rearrangement joins TRBV6-6 to TRBJ1-2, with 9 bases identical to TRBD1. The CDR3 consists of 16 residues. Trimming cost V 2 bases and J 4 bases; bases outside gene matches: 8. The germline gives CDR1 MNHNY, CDR2 SVGAGI (reference sequence). CDR3 residues: CASSYSSTGGPYGYTF. Here the CDR3 DNA reads TGTGCCAGCAGTTACAGCTCGACAGGGGGGCCCTATGGCTACACCTTC.

Points on this clonotype: An end of the junction differs from the germline gene, which may be a read error. The chain carries TRBV5-1 and TRBJ2-7; no clear D gene. CDR1 is SGHRS and CDR2 is YFSETQ in the germline V gene. The CDR3 runs 12 residues. The CDR3 DNA reads as TGTGCCAGCAGCAGGAATAGATACGAGCAGTACTTC. Residues: CASSRNRYEQYF.

The chain uses TRBV20-1 and TRBJ2-4, with TRBD2 matching 13 bases. Trimming cost V 5 bases and J 0 bases; bases outside gene matches: 7. The CDR3 totals 17 residues. Per germline, CDR1 DFQATT and CDR2 SNEGSKA (reference sequence). The CDR3 coding sequence is TGCAGTGCTCCCCGACTAGCGGGGGGTCGAGCCAAAAACATTCAGTACTTC. Translated: CSAPRLAGGRAKNIQYF.

This clonotype showed up just a few times. This rearrangement joins TRBV20-1 to TRBJ2-1; 8 nucleotides line up with TRBD2. J gave up 3 bases and V 5 bases, and 6 bases lay outside the gene matches. There are 14 residues in the CDR3. Germline CDR1 reads DFQATT; CDR2 reads SNEGSKA (reference sequence). CDR3 protein: CSAQSGRLYNEQFF. CDR3 nucleotides: TGCAGTGCTCAGAGCGGGAGACTCTACAATGAGCAGTTCTTC.

This chain uses TRBV11-2 with TRBJ2-5, with 9 bases matching TRBD1. The germline V gene encodes CDR1 SGHAT and CDR2 FQNNGV. V lost 6 bases and J lost 4; bases outside the gene matches: 9. This CDR3 comprises 15 residues. CDR3: CASRQTGGWGETQYF. The DNA of the CDR3 is TGTGCCAGCAGGCAAACAGGGGGCTGGGGAGAGACCCAGTACTTC.

This clonotype came up a few times. J is TRBJ2-1 and V is TRBV29-1; 14 bases are a match to TRBD2. V dropped 7 bases and J dropped 6; count of bases not matched to a gene: 5. The CDR3 has 14 amino acids. From germline, CDR1 is SQVTM and CDR2 ANQGSEA. The CDR3 DNA reads TGCAGCGCGGCGGGACTAGCGGGGGCCAATGAGCAGTTCTTC. It translates to CSAAGLAGANEQFF.

This clonotype was counted a few times. The chain employs TRBV9 and TRBJ2-1; D possibly corresponds to TRBD1 (5 bases). The V end lost 1 base, the J end lost 6 bases, and 11 bases lay between the germline ends. The CDR3 is made up of 14 amino acids. The germline gives CDR1 SGDLS, CDR2 YYNGEE. The CDR3 region has the DNA TGTGCCAGCAGCGTAAGCCAGGGTGGCAATGAGCAGTTCTTC. Amino acids: CASSVSQGGNEQFF. The complete variable domain, with remaining parts taken from reference TRBV9 and TRBJ2-1, reads DSGVTQTPKHLITATGQRVTLRCSPRSGDLSVYWYQQSLDQGLQFLIQYYNGEERAKGNILERFSAQQFPDLHSELNLSSLELGDSALYFCASSVSQGGNEQFFGPGTRLTVL.

This clonotype was seen only a few times. The chain links TRBV12-3 or TRBV12-4 to TRBJ1-2, with TRBD1 matching over 12 bases. CDR3 length equals 14 residues. V lost 5 bases and J lost 8; bases outside the gene matches: 6. The CDR3 is CASSPRDRGPGYTF. Written as DNA, the CDR3 is TGTGCCAGCAGTCCCCGGGACAGGGGGCCGGGCTACACCTTC.

The chain employs TRBV10-3 and TRBJ2-5; TRBD2 agrees at 7 bases. Germline CDR1 and CDR2: ENHRY and SYGVKD. Losses at the gene ends were 4 bases for V and 0 bases for J; bases not matched to a gene: 8. The CDR3 runs 16 residues. The CDR3 DNA reads as TGTGCCATCAGTGGTGCTAGCGGATCGTACCAAGAGACCCAGTACTTC. Translating it yields CAISGASGSYQETQYF.

The table lists this clonotype with a few counts. The V gene is TRBV29-1, the J gene TRBJ2-7; 7 bases line up with TRBD1. This CDR3 is built from 12 residues. J gave up 3 bases and V 7 bases, and 6 bases lay outside the gene matches. Germline values: CDR1 SQVTM, CDR2 ANQGSEA. The CDR3 sequence: CSASGQHYEQYF. The DNA of the CDR3 is TGCAGCGCCTCGGGACAGCACTACGAGCAGTACTTC.

The count of this clonotype is one. One junction end disagrees with the germline gene, perhaps due to a read error. The chain is built from TRBV28 and TRBJ2-1; TRBD2 is a possible D gene (6 bases). This CDR3 spans 15 amino acids. Germline CDR1 and CDR2: MDHEN and SYDVKM. The CDR3 DNA reads TGTGCCAGCAGTTTTGTTGGAGGGGAACCCAATGAGCAGGTCTTC. It specifies CASSFVGGEPNEQVF.

The chain combines TRBV12-3 or TRBV12-4 with TRBJ1-5, with a weak D call TRBD1 (5 bases). Trimming took off 6 bases at V and 5 bases at J, with 14 bases between the two ends. This CDR3 is built from 14 residues. The DNA for the CDR3 is TGTGCCAGCAGGCCGCGGCGGGGGGATCAGCCCCAGCATTTT. As protein: CASRPRRGDQPQHF.

This clonotype was detected only a few times. This chain joins TRBV27 and TRBJ2-1, with unresolved D. Germline-derived CDR1 and CDR2 are MNHEY and SMNVEV (reference sequence). V dropped 8 bases and J dropped 6 bases, with 11 bases sitting between them. CDR3 length equals 12 residues. The CDR3, as DNA: TGTGCCAGCCAGACTCTGGGCAATGAGCAGTTCTTC. Amino acid sequence: CASQTLGNEQFF.

V usage is TRBV5-1 and J usage is TRBJ2-7; tentatively, D is TRBD2 (5 bases). V shed 1 base and J shed 3 bases, with 11 bases lying between them. Germline V gene data show CDR1 as SGHRS and CDR2 as YFSETQ. This CDR3 contains 14 residues. CDR3 coding DNA: TGCGCCAGCAGCTTGACCGTGGAGGACTACGAGCAGTACTTC. It codes for CASSLTVEDYEQYF.